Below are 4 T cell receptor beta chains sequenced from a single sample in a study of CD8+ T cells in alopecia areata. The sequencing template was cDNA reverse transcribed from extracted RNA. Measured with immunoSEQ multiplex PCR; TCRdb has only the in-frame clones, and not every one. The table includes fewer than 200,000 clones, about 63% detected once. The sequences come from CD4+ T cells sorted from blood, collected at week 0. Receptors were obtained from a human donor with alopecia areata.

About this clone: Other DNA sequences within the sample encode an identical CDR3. CDR3 in amino acids: CASSLGQGPVGYTF. The CDR3 DNA follows: TGCGCCAGCAGCCTCGGACAGGGGCCGGTCGGCTACACCTTC. This sequence joins TRBV5-1 and TRBJ1-2; 9 bases map to TRBD1. The junction had 9 bases not matched to a gene; V was cut back by 4 bases and J by 8 bases. The CDR3 has 14 residues. CDR1 is SGHRS and CDR2 is YFSETQ in the germline V gene.

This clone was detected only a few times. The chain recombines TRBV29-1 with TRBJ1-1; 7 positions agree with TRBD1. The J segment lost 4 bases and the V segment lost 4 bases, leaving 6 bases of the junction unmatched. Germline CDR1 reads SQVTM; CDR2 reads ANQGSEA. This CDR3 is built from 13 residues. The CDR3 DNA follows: TGCAGCGTTGTGGGACAGAGAGGCACTGAAGCTTTCTTT. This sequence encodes CSVVGQRGTEAFF.

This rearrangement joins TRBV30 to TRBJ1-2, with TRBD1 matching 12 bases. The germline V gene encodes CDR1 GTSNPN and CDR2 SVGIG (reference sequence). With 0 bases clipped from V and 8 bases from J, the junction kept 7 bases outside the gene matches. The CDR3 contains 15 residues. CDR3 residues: CAWSVRDRGRWGYTF. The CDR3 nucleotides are TGTGCCTGGAGTGTCCGGGACAGGGGGCGCTGGGGCTACACCTTC.

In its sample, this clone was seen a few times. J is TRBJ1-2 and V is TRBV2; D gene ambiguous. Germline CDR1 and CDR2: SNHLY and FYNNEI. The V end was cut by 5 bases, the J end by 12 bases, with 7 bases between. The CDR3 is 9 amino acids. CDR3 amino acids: CASSHPDTF. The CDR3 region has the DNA TGTGCCAGCAGTCACCCAGACACCTTC.